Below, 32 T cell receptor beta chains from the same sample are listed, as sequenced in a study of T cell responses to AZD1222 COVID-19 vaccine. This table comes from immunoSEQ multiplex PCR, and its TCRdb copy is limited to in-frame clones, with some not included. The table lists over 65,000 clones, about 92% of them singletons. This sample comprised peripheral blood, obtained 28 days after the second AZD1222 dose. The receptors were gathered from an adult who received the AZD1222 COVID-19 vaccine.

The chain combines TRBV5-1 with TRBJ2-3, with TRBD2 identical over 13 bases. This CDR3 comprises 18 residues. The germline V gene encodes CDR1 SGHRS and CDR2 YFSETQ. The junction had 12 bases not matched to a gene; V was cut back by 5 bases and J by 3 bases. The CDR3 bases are TGCGCCAGCAGGGAACTAGCGGGGGGGCTCTTTGGAACAGATACGCAGTATTTT. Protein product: CASRELAGGLFGTDTQYF.

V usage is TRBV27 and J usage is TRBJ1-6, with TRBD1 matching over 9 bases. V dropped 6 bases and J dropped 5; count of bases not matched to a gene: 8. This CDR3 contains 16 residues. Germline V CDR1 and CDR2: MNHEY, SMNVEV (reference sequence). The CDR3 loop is CASRGTGWGHNSPLHF. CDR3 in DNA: TGTGCCAGCAGAGGGACAGGGTGGGGACATAATTCACCCCTCCACTTT.

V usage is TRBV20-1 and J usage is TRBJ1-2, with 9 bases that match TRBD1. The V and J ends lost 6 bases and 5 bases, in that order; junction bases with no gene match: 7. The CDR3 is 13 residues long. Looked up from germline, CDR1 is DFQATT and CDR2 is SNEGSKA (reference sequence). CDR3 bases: TGCAGTGCCAGTAAACAGGGGGCGTATGGCTACACCTTC. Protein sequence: CSASKQGAYGYTF.

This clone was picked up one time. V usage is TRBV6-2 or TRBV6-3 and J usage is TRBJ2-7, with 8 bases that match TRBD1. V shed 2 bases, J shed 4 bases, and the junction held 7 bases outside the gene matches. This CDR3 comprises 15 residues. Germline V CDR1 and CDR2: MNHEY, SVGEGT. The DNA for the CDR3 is TGTGCCAGCAGTTACCGTCCTGACAGGGGTTACGAGCAGTACTTC. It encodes CASSYRPDRGYEQYF.

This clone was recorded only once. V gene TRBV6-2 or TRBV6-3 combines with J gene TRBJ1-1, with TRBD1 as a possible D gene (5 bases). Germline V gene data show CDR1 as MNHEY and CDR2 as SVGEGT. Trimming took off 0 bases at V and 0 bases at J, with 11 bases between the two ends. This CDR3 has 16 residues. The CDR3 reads CASSYSSGDVNTEAFF. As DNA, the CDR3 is TGTGCCAGCAGTTACTCATCCGGGGACGTGAACACTGAAGCTTTCTTT.

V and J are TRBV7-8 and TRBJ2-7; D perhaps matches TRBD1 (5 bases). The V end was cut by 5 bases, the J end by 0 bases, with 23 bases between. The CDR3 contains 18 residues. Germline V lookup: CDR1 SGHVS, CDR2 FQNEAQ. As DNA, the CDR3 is TGTGCCAGCAGCCAGACACCAGGGCCTCGGATGGGCTCCTACGAGCAGTACGTC. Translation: CASSQTPGPRMGSYEQYV.

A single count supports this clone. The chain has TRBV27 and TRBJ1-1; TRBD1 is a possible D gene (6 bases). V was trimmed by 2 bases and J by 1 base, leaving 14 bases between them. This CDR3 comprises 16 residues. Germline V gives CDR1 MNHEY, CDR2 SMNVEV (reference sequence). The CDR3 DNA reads TGTGCCAGCAGTTTAAGGGGGGGACACACGAACACTGAAGCTTTCTTT. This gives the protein CASSLRGGHTNTEAFF.

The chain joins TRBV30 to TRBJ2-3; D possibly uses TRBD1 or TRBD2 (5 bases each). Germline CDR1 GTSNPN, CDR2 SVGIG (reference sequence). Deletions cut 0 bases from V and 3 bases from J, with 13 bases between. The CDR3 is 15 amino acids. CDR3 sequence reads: CAWSVRAGWTDTQYF. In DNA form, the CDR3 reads TGTGCCTGGAGTGTGAGGGCAGGGTGGACAGATACGCAGTATTTT.

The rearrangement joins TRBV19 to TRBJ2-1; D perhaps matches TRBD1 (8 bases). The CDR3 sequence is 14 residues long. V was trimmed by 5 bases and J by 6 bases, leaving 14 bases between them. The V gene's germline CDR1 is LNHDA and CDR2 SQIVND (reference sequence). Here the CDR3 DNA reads TGTGCCAGTAGTCGGACAGGGAGGGCCAATGAGCAGTTCTTC. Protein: CASSRTGRANEQFF.

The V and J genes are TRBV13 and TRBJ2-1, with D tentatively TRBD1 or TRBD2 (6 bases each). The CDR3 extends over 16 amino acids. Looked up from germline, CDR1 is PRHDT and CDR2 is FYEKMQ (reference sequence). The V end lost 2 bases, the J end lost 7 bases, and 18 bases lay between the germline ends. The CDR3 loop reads CASSLTGTGAENEQFF. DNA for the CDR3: TGTGCCAGCAGCTTAACGGGGACGGGGGCTGAAAATGAGCAGTTCTTC.

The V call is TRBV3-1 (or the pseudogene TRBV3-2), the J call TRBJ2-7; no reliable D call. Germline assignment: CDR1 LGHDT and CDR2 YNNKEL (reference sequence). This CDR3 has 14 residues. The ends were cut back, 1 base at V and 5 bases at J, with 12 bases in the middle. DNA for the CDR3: TGTGCCAGCAGCCAAGGGCTGTACCTCCACGAGCAGTACGTC. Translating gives CASSQGLYLHEQYV.

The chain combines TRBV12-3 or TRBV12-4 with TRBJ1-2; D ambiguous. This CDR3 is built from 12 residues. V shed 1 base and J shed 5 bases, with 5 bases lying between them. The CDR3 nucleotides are TGTGCCAGCAGTTTAGACCCGTATGGCTACACCTTC. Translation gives CASSLDPYGYTF.

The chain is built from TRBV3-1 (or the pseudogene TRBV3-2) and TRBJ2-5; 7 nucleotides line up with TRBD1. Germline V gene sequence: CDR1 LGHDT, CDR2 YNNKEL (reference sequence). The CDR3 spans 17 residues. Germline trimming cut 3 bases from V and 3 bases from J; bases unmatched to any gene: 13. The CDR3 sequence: CASSQLTGLRSEETQYF. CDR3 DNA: TGTGCCAGCAGCCAGTTGACAGGGCTAAGATCTGAAGAGACCCAGTACTTC.

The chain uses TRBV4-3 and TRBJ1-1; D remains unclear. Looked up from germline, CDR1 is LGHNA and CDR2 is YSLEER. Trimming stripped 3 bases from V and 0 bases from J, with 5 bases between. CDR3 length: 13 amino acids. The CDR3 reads CASSHRMNTEAFF. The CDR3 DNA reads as TGCGCCAGCAGCCATCGGATGAACACTGAAGCTTTCTTT.

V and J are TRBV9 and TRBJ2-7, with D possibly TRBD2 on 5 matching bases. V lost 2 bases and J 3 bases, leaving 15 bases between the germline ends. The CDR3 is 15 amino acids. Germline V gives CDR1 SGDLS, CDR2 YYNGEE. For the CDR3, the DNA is TGTGCCAGCAGCGTCAGTGCGGGCTTTAACTACGAGCAGTACTTC. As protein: CASSVSAGFNYEQYF.

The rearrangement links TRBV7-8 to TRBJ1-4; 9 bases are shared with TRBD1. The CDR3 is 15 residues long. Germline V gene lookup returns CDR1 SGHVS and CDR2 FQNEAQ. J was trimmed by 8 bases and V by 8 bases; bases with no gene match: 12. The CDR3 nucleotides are TGTGCCAGCCATGGGACAGGGCGGAGGAGCGAAAAACTGTTTTTT. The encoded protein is CASHGTGRRSEKLFF. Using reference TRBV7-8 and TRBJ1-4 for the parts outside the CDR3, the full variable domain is GAGVSQSPRYKVAKRGQDVALRCDPISGHVSLFWYQQALGQGPEFLTYFQNEAQLDKSGLPSDRFFAERPEGSVSTLKIQRTQQEDSAVYLCASHGTGRRSEKLFFGSGTQLSVL.

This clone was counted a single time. CDR3 region: CASSLERGYEQYF. CDR3 DNA sequence: TGTGCCAGCAGCTTGGAGAGGGGCTACGAGCAGTACTTC. The chain has TRBV5-6 and TRBJ2-7; D is possibly TRBD1 or TRBD2 (5 bases each). The CDR3 length is 13 residues. The ends were cut back, 0 bases at V and 3 bases at J, with 7 bases in the middle. Germline CDR1 and CDR2: SGHDT and YYEEEE.

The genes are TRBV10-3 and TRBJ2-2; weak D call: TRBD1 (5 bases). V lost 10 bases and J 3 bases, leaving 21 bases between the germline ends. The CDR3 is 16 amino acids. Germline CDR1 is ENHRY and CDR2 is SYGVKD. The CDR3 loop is CATRQQAFSDTGELFF. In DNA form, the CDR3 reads TGTGCCACCAGACAGCAGGCATTCTCGGACACCGGGGAGCTGTTTTTT.

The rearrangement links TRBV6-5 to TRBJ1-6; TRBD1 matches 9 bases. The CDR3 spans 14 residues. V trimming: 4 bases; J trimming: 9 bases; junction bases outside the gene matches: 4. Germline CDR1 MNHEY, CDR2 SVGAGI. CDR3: CASSSGQGLSPLHF. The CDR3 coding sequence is TGTGCCAGCAGTTCCGGACAGGGGCTTTCACCCCTCCACTTT.

The CDR3 nucleotides read TGCAGCGTTGAGGCGACAGGGAACGGCTACACCTTC. Protein: CSVEATGNGYTF. V is TRBV29-1 and J is TRBJ1-2; 7 bases are a match to TRBD1. V gave up 3 bases and J gave up 8 bases; unmatched junction bases: 6. CDR3 length: 12 amino acids. CDR1 and CDR2 (germline): SQVTM, ANQGSEA.

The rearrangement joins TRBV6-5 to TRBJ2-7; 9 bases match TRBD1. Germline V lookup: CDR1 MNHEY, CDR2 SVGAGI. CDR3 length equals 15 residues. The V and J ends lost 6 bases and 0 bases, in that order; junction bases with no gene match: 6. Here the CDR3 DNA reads TGTGCCAGCAGCGTTGACAGGGGGACCTCCTACGAGCAGTACTTC. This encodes CASSVDRGTSYEQYF.

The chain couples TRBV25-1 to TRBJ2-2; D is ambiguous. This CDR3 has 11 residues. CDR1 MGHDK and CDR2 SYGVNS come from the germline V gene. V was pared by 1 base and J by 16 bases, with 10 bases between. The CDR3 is CASSEFFGRFF. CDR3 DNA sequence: TGTGCCAGCAGTGAATTTTTCGGCCGGTTTTTT.

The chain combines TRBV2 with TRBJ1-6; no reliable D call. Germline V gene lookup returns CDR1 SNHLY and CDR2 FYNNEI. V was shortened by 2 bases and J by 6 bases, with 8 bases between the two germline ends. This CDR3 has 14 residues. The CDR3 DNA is TGTGCCAGCAGTGAAAATCTTTTTAATTCACCCCTCCACTTT. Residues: CASSENLFNSPLHF.

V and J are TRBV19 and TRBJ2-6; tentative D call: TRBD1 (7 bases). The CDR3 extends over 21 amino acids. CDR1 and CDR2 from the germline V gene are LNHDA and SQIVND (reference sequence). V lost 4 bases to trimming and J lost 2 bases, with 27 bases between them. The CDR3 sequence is CASSRQNKLSGGSTGANVLTF. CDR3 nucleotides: TGTGCCAGTAGTAGGCAAAATAAACTTTCAGGGGGGAGCACTGGGGCCAACGTCCTGACTTTC.

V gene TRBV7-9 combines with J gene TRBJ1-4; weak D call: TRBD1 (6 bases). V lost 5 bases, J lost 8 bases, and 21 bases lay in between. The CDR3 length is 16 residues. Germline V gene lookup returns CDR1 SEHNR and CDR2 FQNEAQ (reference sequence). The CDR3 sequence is CASSGGSGMLREKLFF. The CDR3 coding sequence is TGTGCCAGCAGCGGGGGCAGCGGGATGCTTAGAGAAAAACTGTTTTTT.

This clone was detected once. CDR3 sequence: CASSWQINQPQHF. DNA for the CDR3: TGTGCCAGCAGTTGGCAGATAAATCAGCCCCAGCATTTT. The rearrangement uses TRBV12-3 or TRBV12-4 and TRBJ1-5; D ambiguous. This CDR3 is 13 amino acids long. The ends were cut back, 4 bases at V and 4 bases at J, with 8 bases in the middle.

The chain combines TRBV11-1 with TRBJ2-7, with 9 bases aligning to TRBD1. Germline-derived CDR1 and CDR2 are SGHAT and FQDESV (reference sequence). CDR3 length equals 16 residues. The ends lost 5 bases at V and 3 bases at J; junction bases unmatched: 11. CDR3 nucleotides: TGTGCCAGCAGCCTAACTACAGGGGGCTTGGACTACGAGCAGTACTTC. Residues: CASSLTTGGLDYEQYF.

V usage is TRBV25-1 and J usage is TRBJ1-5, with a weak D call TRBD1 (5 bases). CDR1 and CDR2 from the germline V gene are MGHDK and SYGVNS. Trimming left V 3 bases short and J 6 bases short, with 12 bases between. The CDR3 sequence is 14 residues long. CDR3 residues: CASSEMGTGQPQHF. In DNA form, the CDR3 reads TGTGCCAGCAGTGAGATGGGGACGGGTCAGCCCCAGCATTTT.

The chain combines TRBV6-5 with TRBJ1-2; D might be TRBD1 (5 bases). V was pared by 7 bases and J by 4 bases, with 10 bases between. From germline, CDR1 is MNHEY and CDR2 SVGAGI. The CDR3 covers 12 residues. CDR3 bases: TGTGCCAGCACCCCGGGGGGCTATGGCTACACCTTC. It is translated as CASTPGGYGYTF.

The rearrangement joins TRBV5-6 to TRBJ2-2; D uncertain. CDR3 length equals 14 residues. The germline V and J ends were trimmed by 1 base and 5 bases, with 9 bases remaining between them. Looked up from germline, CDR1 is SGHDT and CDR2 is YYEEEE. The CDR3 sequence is CASSLQSWTGELFF. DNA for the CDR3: TGTGCCAGCAGCTTGCAGAGTTGGACCGGGGAGCTGTTTTTT. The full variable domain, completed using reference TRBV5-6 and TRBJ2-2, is DAGVTQSPTHLIKTRGQQVTLRCSPKSGHDTVSWYQQALGQGPQFIFQYYEEEERQRGNFPDRFSGHQFPNYSSELNVNALLLGDSALYLCASSLQSWTGELFFGEGSRLTVL.

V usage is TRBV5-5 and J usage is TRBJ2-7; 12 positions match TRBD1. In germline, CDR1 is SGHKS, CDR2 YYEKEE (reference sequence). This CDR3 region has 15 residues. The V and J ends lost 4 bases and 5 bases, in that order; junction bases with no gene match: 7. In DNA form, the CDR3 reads TGTGCCAGCAGCCCCGGGACAGGGGGCTTTCACGAGCAGTACGTC. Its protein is CASSPGTGGFHEQYV.

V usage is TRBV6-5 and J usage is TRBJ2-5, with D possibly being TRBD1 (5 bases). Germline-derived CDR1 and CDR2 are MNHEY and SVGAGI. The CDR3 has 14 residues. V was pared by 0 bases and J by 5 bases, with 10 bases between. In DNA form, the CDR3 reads TGTGCCAGCAGTTACTCCGCAGGGTTGGAGACCCAGTACTTC. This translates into CASSYSAGLETQYF.